Reported below is one T cell receptor beta chain. Its cognate antigen is unknown. Germline trimming cut 8 bases from V and 9 bases from J; bases unmatched to any gene: 7. CDR1 and CDR2 from the germline V gene are SGHTA and FQGTGA. The CDR3 runs to 12 residues. The source of the sample is a study of shared clonotypes between healthy human individuals. Study-level points and caveats: Measured sharing among donors was expected to vary with sequencing depth. Tissues were not sampled, only blood, and their repertoires likely differ.

Replicate PCRs were loaded with around 0.3 ug DNA from unsorted PBMC, about 29,000 T cell genomes. TCRdb keeps only in-frame clones here, not all; method: immunoSEQ multiplex PCR. The table has about 490,000 clones, 81% seen once; the top ten hold 9.5% to 15%. V is TRBV7-3 and J is TRBJ2-1, with 7 bases matching TRBD2. This sequence originates from a woman aged 40 to 50 in good health. Some clones in this sample may be carry-over from other donors' samples. Input material: PBMCs. This chain's CDR3 is CASGRDWGEQFF. The CDR3 nucleotides read TGTGCCAGCGGGAGGGACTGGGGTGAGCAGTTCTTC.